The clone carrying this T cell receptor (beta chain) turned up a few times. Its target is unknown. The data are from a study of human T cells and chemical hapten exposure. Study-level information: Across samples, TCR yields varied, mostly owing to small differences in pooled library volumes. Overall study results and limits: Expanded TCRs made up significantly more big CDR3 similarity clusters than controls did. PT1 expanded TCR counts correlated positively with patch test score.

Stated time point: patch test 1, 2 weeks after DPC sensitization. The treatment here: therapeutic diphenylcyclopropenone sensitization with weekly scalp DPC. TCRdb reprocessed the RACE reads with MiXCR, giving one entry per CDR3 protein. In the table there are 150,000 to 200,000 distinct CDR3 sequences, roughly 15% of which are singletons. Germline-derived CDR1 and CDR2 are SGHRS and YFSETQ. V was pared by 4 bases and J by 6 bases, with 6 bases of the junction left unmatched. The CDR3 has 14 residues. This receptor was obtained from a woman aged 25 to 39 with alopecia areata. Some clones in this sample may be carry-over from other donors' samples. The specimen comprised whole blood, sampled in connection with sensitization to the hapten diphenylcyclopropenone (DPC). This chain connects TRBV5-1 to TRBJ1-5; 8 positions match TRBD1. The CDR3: CASSVGQGGQPQHF. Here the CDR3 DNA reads TGCGCCAGCAGCGTAGGACAGGGCGGTCAGCCCCAGCATTTT.